The entry below gives a single T cell receptor beta chain sequence along with its context. Its matching antigen is unknown. This entry belongs to a study of OX40 agonist ivuxolimab in advanced cancers. Study-wide context: Participants could have had prior anti-PD-1, anti-PD-L1 or anti-CTLA-4 therapy, and 40% had some.

Broader study findings: Among some nonresponders, normalized T-cell clonal expansion was also low.

The protocol was immunoSEQ multiplex PCR, while the TCRdb copy is restricted to in-frame clones and leaves out a portion. The profile shows some 130,000 clones, approximately 90% of them singletons. Autoimmune disease history or systemic immunosuppression disqualified patients. Baseline was the first blood sampling point, followed by cycle 4 day 1 and cycle 7 day 1. The TCR originated in an adult with an advanced solid tumor such as melanoma, head and neck, liver or kidney cancer. Sequencing was performed on CD4+ or CD8+ T cells sorted from blood, taken in a trial of the OX40 agonist ivuxolimab.

CDR3 loop: CASSLAAGYKTEAFF. CDR3 in DNA: TGTGCCAGCAGCTTAGCTGCAGGGTATAAGACTGAAGCTTTCTTT. The chain uses TRBV7-2 and TRBJ1-1, with D possibly matching TRBD1 (5 bases). Germline V gene sequence: CDR1 SGHTA, CDR2 FQGNSA. V lost 0 bases, J lost 5 bases, and 13 bases lay in between. The CDR3 sequence is 15 residues long.